This is a list of T cell receptor beta chains from one sample in a study of blood T cell repertoires in COVID-19. Data came from immunoSEQ multiplex PCR; TCRdb stores just in-frame clones and leaves some out. The sample has 50,000 to 75,000 clones, 88% seen once; the top ten hold over 20%. Sequencing was carried out using peripheral blood. These receptors were obtained from a woman aged 45-59 years with active or convalescent COVID-19. Both conserved end residues are part of each CDR3. The order of the fields is V gene, D gene, J gene, clone size, CDR3 protein, CDR3 DNA. A D gene is named only where the DNA matches it firmly. Size is stated for part of the rows, as once, few or many counts, or as a class when the clone is expanded.

v_call: TRBV28
d_call: NA
j_call: TRBJ2-2
clone_size: NA
cdr3_aa: CASKGGVRLADSGELFF
cdr3_nt: TGTGCCAGCAAAGGGGGGGTGAGACTAGCTGACTCCGGGGAGCTGTTTTTT

v_call: TRBV6-5
d_call: NA
j_call: TRBJ2-7
clone_size: NA
cdr3_aa: CATTTDESYEQYF
cdr3_nt: TGTGCCACGACTACCGATGAAAGTTACGAGCAGTACTTC

v_call: TRBV3-1/TRBV3-2
d_call: NA
j_call: TRBJ2-7
clone_size: NA
cdr3_aa: CASSQVDSVHEQYF
cdr3_nt: TGTGCCAGCAGCCAAGTAGATTCGGTCCACGAGCAGTACTTC

v_call: TRBV3-1/TRBV3-2
d_call: NA
j_call: TRBJ2-7
clone_size: NA
cdr3_aa: CASSQALGPGEQYF
cdr3_nt: TGTGCCAGCAGCCAAGCTTTAGGTCCAGGGGAGCAGTACTTC

v_call: TRBV7-8
d_call: TRBD1
j_call: TRBJ1-1
clone_size: NA
cdr3_aa: CASSLDRGYTEAFF
cdr3_nt: TGTGCCAGCAGCTTAGACAGGGGGTACACTGAAGCTTTCTTT

v_call: TRBV28
d_call: TRBD1
j_call: TRBJ1-3
clone_size: NA
cdr3_aa: CASSYRGEGNTIYF
cdr3_nt: TGTGCCAGCAGTTACAGGGGTGAGGGAAACACCATATATTTT

v_call: TRBV19
d_call: NA
j_call: TRBJ1-1
clone_size: NA
cdr3_aa: CASRSGGGQQNTEAFF
cdr3_nt: TGTGCCAGTCGCTCAGGAGGCGGACAGCAGAACACTGAAGCTTTCTTT

v_call: TRBV9
d_call: NA
j_call: TRBJ2-3
clone_size: NA
cdr3_aa: CASSEWTDDSTDTQYF
cdr3_nt: TGTGCCAGCAGCGAGTGGACAGACGATAGCACAGATACGCAGTATTTT

v_call: TRBV19
d_call: NA
j_call: TRBJ1-5
clone_size: NA
cdr3_aa: CASSMGVGSNQPQHF
cdr3_nt: TGTGCCAGTAGTATGGGAGTGGGCAGTAATCAGCCCCAGCATTTT

v_call: TRBV25-1
d_call: TRBD1
j_call: TRBJ1-1
clone_size: once
cdr3_aa: CASRQTGLNTEAFF
cdr3_nt: TGTGCCAGCAGACAGACAGGGTTGAACACTGAAGCTTTCTTT

v_call: TRBV9
d_call: NA
j_call: TRBJ2-1
clone_size: NA
cdr3_aa: CASSVERSSYNEQFF
cdr3_nt: TGTGCCAGCAGCGTGGAGCGCAGCTCCTACAATGAGCAGTTCTTC

v_call: TRBV6-5
d_call: NA
j_call: TRBJ1-1
clone_size: NA
cdr3_aa: CASSSRGNTEAFF
cdr3_nt: TGTGCCAGCAGTTCCAGGGGCAACACTGAAGCTTTCTTT

v_call: TRBV5-1
d_call: NA
j_call: TRBJ2-1
clone_size: once
cdr3_aa: CASSLVQIYNEQFF
cdr3_nt: TGCGCCAGCAGCTTGGTACAGATCTACAATGAGCAGTTCTTC

v_call: TRBV9
d_call: NA
j_call: TRBJ2-1
clone_size: NA
cdr3_aa: CASSAPGFHEQFF
cdr3_nt: TGTGCCAGCAGCGCGCCAGGGTTCCATGAGCAGTTCTTC

v_call: TRBV30
d_call: NA
j_call: TRBJ2-5
clone_size: NA
cdr3_aa: CAWSDGLTYKETQYF
cdr3_nt: TGTGCCTGGAGTGACGGACTAACGTATAAGGAGACCCAGTACTTC

v_call: TRBV19
d_call: NA
j_call: TRBJ2-7
clone_size: NA
cdr3_aa: CASSIVAGNAYEQYF
cdr3_nt: TGTGCCAGTAGTATAGTTGCGGGGAACGCCTACGAGCAGTACTTC

v_call: TRBV6-2/TRBV6-3
d_call: TRBD1
j_call: TRBJ1-5
clone_size: NA
cdr3_aa: CASSWTGYSNQPQHF
cdr3_nt: TGTGCCAGCAGCTGGACAGGGTATAGCAATCAGCCCCAGCATTTT

v_call: TRBV7-2
d_call: NA
j_call: TRBJ1-1
clone_size: NA
cdr3_aa: CASSLQGRATEAFF
cdr3_nt: TGTGCCAGCAGCTTACAGGGGCGAGCAACTGAAGCTTTCTTT

v_call: TRBV27
d_call: TRBD2
j_call: TRBJ2-3
clone_size: few
cdr3_aa: CASSSGLAGAADTQYF
cdr3_nt: TGTGCCAGCAGTTCGGGACTAGCGGGCGCGGCAGATACGCAGTATTTT

v_call: TRBV23-1
d_call: NA
j_call: TRBJ2-2
clone_size: NA
cdr3_aa: CASSVPGRSSGELFF
cdr3_nt: TGCGCCAGCAGTGTACCGGGAAGATCATCCGGGGAGCTGTTTTTT

v_call: TRBV30
d_call: NA
j_call: TRBJ1-3
clone_size: NA
cdr3_aa: CAWDSGSGNTIYF
cdr3_nt: TGTGCCTGGGATTCAGGTTCTGGAAACACCATATATTTT

v_call: TRBV6-2/TRBV6-3
d_call: NA
j_call: TRBJ2-5
clone_size: NA
cdr3_aa: CASSYPAGQPIQETQYF
cdr3_nt: TGTGCCAGCAGTTACCCTGCAGGACAGCCTATCCAAGAGACCCAGTACTTC

v_call: TRBV16
d_call: TRBD1
j_call: TRBJ1-5
clone_size: NA
cdr3_aa: CASSPHTGANQPQHF
cdr3_nt: TGTGCCAGCAGCCCTCACACAGGGGCCAATCAGCCCCAGCATTTT

v_call: TRBV7-9
d_call: TRBD1
j_call: TRBJ1-2
clone_size: NA
cdr3_aa: CASSPPSQGANYGYTF
cdr3_nt: TGTGCCAGCAGCCCACCCTCACAGGGGGCTAACTATGGCTACACCTTC

v_call: TRBV18
d_call: NA
j_call: TRBJ2-5
clone_size: NA
cdr3_aa: CASSGGYQETQYF
cdr3_nt: TGTGCCAGCTCAGGGGGGTACCAAGAGACCCAGTACTTC

v_call: TRBV6-4
d_call: TRBD2
j_call: TRBJ2-1
clone_size: NA
cdr3_aa: CASTRGLAGYEQFF
cdr3_nt: TGTGCCAGCACGAGGGGACTAGCGGGATACGAGCAGTTCTTC

v_call: TRBV5-8
d_call: TRBD2
j_call: TRBJ2-7
clone_size: NA
cdr3_aa: CASSLGGRDEQYF
cdr3_nt: TGTGCCAGCAGCTTGGGTGGGAGGGACGAGCAGTACTTC

v_call: TRBV6-4
d_call: TRBD2
j_call: TRBJ2-1
clone_size: once
cdr3_aa: CASSPAGDSYNEQFF
cdr3_nt: TGTGCCAGCAGTCCGGCGGGAGACTCCTACAATGAGCAGTTCTTC

v_call: TRBV7-9
d_call: TRBD2
j_call: TRBJ2-7
clone_size: NA
cdr3_aa: CASSPKERLAGPSYEQYF
cdr3_nt: TGTGCCAGCAGCCCTAAGGAACGACTAGCGGGGCCTTCCTACGAGCAGTACTTC

v_call: TRBV5-1
d_call: TRBD2
j_call: TRBJ2-5
clone_size: NA
cdr3_aa: CASSRTPGLAAQETQYF
cdr3_nt: TGCGCCAGCAGCCGAACTCCGGGACTAGCGGCTCAAGAGACCCAGTACTTC

v_call: TRBV5-8
d_call: NA
j_call: TRBJ2-4
clone_size: NA
cdr3_aa: CASSLATGTKNIQYF
cdr3_nt: TGTGCCAGCAGCTTGGCGACAGGCACCAAAAACATTCAGTACTTC

v_call: TRBV27
d_call: TRBD2
j_call: TRBJ2-5
clone_size: NA
cdr3_aa: CASSFLGSGGPETQYF
cdr3_nt: TGTGCCAGCAGTTTCCTGGGTAGCGGGGGCCCGGAGACCCAGTACTTC

v_call: TRBV27
d_call: NA
j_call: TRBJ1-3
clone_size: NA
cdr3_aa: CARLVQGYTIYF
cdr3_nt: TGTGCCAGACTCGTACAGGGATACACCATATATTTT

v_call: TRBV3-1/TRBV3-2
d_call: TRBD2
j_call: TRBJ2-1
clone_size: NA
cdr3_aa: CASSQDSGNHNEQFF
cdr3_nt: TGTGCCAGCAGCCAAGACAGCGGGAACCACAATGAGCAGTTCTTC

v_call: TRBV7-9
d_call: TRBD2
j_call: TRBJ2-1
clone_size: NA
cdr3_aa: CASSLPGGVSYNEQFF
cdr3_nt: TGTGCCAGCAGCTTACCGGGAGGGGTGTCCTACAATGAGCAGTTCTTC

v_call: TRBV9
d_call: TRBD1
j_call: TRBJ1-1
clone_size: NA
cdr3_aa: CASSADRATEAFF
cdr3_nt: TGTGCCAGCAGCGCGGACAGGGCTACTGAAGCTTTCTTT

v_call: TRBV5-1
d_call: TRBD2
j_call: TRBJ2-5
clone_size: NA
cdr3_aa: CASSLGGRASETQYF
cdr3_nt: TGCGCCAGCAGCTTGGGCGGGAGGGCCTCGGAGACCCAGTACTTC

v_call: TRBV9
d_call: TRBD1
j_call: TRBJ2-5
clone_size: NA
cdr3_aa: CASSRGGRPHQETQYF
cdr3_nt: TGTGCCAGCAGCCGAGGGGGCAGACCCCACCAAGAGACCCAGTACTTC

v_call: TRBV7-9
d_call: NA
j_call: TRBJ1-1
clone_size: NA
cdr3_aa: CASSLQGYGAFF
cdr3_nt: TGTGCCAGCAGCTTACAGGGTTATGGAGCTTTCTTT

v_call: TRBV5-1
d_call: TRBD1
j_call: TRBJ1-1
clone_size: NA
cdr3_aa: CASSDDRGSDTEAFF
cdr3_nt: TGCGCCAGCAGCGACGACAGGGGATCGGACACTGAAGCTTTCTTT

v_call: TRBV30
d_call: NA
j_call: TRBJ1-6
clone_size: NA
cdr3_aa: CAWSVKLSNSPLHF
cdr3_nt: TGTGCCTGGAGTGTTAAGCTCTCGAATTCACCCCTCCACTTT

v_call: TRBV2
d_call: TRBD2
j_call: TRBJ2-7
clone_size: NA
cdr3_aa: CASSEPGLASYEQYF
cdr3_nt: TGTGCCAGCAGTGAACCGGGACTAGCTTCCTACGAGCAGTACTTC

v_call: TRBV11-2
d_call: NA
j_call: TRBJ2-7
clone_size: NA
cdr3_aa: CASKWGAYEQYF
cdr3_nt: TGTGCCAGCAAGTGGGGAGCCTACGAGCAGTACTTC

v_call: TRBV6-5
d_call: NA
j_call: TRBJ1-5
clone_size: few
cdr3_aa: CASRAGRQGNQPQHF
cdr3_nt: TGTGCCAGCAGAGCGGGAAGGCAGGGCAATCAGCCCCAGCATTTT

v_call: TRBV27
d_call: TRBD2
j_call: TRBJ2-3
clone_size: once
cdr3_aa: CASGRSRTSGKDTQYF
cdr3_nt: TGTGCCAGTGGGCGTAGTAGGACTAGCGGGAAAGATACGCAGTATTTT